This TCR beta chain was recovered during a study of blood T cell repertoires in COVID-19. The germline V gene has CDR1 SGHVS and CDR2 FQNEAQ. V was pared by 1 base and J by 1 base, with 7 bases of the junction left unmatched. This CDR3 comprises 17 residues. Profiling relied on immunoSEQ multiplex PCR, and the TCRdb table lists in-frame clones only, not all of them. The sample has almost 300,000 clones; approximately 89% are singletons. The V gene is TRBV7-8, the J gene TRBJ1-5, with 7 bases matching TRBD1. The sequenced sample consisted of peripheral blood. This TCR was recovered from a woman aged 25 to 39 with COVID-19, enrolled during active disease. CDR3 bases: TGTGCCAGCAGCTTAGGGCCTCCGACAGGGAGCAATCAGCCCCAGCATTTT. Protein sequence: CASSLGPPTGSNQPQHF.